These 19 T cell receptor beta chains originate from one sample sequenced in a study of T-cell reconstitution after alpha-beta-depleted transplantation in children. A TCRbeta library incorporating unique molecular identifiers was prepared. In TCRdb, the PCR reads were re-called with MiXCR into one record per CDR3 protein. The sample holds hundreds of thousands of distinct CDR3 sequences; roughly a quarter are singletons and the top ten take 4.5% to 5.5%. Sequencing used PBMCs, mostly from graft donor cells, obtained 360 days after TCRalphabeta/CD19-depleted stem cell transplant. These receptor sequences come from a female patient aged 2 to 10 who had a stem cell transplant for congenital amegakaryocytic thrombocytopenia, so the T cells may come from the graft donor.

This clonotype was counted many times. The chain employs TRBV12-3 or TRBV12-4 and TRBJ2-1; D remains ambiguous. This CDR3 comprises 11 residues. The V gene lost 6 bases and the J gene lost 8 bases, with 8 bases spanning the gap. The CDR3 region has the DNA TGTGCCAGCAGCCCACTGGATGAGCAGTTCTTC. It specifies CASSPLDEQFF.

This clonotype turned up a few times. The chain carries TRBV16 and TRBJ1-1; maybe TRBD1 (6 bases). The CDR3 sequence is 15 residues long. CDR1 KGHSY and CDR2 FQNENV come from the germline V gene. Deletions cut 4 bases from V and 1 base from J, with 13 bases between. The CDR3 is CASSRTRGSNTEAFF. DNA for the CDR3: TGTGCCAGCAGCCGGACCAGGGGCTCGAACACTGAAGCTTTCTTT.

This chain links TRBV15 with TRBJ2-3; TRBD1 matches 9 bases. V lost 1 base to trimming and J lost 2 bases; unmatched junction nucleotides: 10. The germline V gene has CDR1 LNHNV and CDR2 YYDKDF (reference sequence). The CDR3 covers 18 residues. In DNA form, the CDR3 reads TGTGCCACCAGCAGAGCCGACGGAGGGACAGGGAACACAGATACGCAGTATTTT. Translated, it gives CATSRADGGTGNTDTQYF.

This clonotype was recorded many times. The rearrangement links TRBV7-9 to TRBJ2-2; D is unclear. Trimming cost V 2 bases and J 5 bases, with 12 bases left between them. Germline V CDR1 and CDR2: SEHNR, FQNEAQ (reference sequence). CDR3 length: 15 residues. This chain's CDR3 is CASSLPPVRTGELFF. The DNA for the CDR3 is TGTGCCAGCAGCTTACCCCCAGTAAGGACCGGGGAGCTGTTTTTT.

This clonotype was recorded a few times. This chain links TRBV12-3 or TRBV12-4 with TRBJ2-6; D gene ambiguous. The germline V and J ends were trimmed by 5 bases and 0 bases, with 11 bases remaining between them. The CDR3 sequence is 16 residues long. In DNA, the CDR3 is TGTGCCAGCAGTACTAAACGCGTCTCTGGGGCCAACGTCCTGACTTTC. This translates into CASSTKRVSGANVLTF.

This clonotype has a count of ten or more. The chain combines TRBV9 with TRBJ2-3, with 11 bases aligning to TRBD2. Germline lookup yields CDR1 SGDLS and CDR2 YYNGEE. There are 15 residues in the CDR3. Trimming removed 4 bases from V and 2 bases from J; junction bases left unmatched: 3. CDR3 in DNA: TGTGCCAGCAGCACGACTAGCGGGATCACAGATACGCAGTATTTT. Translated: CASSTTSGITDTQYF.

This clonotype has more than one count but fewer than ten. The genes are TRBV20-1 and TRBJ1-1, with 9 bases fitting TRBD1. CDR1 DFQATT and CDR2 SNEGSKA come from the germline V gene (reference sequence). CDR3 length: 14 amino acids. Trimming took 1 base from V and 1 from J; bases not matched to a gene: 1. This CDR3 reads CSARGGQGNTEAFF. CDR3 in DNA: TGCAGTGCTAGAGGGGGACAGGGGAACACTGAAGCTTTCTTT.

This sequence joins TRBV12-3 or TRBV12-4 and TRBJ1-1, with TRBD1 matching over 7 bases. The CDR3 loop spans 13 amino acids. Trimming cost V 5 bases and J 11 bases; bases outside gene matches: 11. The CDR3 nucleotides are TGTGCCAGCAGTCCGCGGGACAGCGGGGGTGCTTTCTTT. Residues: CASSPRDSGGAFF.

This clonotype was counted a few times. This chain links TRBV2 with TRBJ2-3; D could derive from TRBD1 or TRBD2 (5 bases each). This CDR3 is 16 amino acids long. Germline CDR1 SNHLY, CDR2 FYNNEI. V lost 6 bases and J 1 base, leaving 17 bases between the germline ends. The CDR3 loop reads CASRAPGKGGTDTQYF. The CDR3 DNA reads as TGTGCCAGCAGGGCACCGGGGAAAGGGGGCACAGATACGCAGTATTTT.

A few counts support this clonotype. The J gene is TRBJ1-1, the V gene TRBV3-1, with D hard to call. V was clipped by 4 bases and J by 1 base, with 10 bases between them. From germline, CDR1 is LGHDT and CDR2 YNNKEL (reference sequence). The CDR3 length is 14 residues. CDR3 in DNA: TGTGCCAGCAGCCCACCGTACTCGAACACTGAAGCTTTCTTT. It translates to CASSPPYSNTEAFF.

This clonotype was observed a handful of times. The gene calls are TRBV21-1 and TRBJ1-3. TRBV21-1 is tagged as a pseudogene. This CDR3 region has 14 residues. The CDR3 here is CASSSKSSGNTIYF. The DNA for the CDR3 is TGTGCCAGCAGTTCCAAGAGCTCTGGAAACACCATATATTTT.

CDR3: CAIRVDFVHEQYF. The CDR3 bases are TGTGCCATCAGAGTTGATTTCGTCCACGAGCAGTACTTC. The chain uses TRBV2 and TRBJ2-7; no clear D gene. The length of the CDR3 is 13 residues. The germline V and J ends were trimmed by 10 bases and 5 bases, with 18 bases remaining between them. The V gene's germline CDR1 is SNHLY and CDR2 FYNNEI.

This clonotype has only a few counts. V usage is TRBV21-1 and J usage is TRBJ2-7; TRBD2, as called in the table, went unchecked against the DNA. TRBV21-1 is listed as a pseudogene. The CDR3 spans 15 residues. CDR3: CASSARGGPLYEQYF. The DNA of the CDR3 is TGTGCCAGCAGCGCCCGAGGCGGGCCCCTATACGAGCAGTACTTC.

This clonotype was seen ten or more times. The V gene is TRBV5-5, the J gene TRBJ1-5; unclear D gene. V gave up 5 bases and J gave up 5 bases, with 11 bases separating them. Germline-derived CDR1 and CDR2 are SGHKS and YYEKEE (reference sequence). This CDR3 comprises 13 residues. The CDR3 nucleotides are TGTGCCAGCAGTTTAAGCGGGGATCAGCCCCAGCATTTT. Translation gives CASSLSGDQPQHF.

The chain's CDR3 is CATSRGQGKRQPQHF. DNA of the CDR3: TGTGCCACCAGCAGAGGACAGGGGAAGCGACAGCCCCAGCATTTT. The genes are TRBV15 and TRBJ1-5, with 8 bases lining up with TRBD1. CDR3 size: 15 residues. J gave up 7 bases and V 1 base, and 6 bases lay outside the gene matches. CDR1 is LNHNV and CDR2 is YYDKDF in the germline V gene (reference sequence).

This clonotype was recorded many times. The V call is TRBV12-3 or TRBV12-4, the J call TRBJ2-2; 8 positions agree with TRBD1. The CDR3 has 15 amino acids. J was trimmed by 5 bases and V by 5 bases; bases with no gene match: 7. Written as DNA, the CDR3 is TGTGCCAGCAGTAACAGGGGGAGAGGGACCGGGGAGCTGTTTTTT. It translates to CASSNRGRGTGELFF.

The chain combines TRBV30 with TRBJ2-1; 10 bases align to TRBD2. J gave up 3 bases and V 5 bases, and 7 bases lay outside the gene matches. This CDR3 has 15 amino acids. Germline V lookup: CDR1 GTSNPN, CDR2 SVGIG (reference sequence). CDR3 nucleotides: TGTGCCTGGGCGGCTGGACTAGCGGTCTACAATGAGCAGTTCTTC. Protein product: CAWAAGLAVYNEQFF.

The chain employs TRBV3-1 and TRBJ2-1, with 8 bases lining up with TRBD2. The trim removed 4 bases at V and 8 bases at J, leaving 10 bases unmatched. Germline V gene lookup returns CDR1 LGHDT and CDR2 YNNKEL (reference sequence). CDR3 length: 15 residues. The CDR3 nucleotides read TGTGCCAGCAGCCTGGTCTCGGGAGGGCCTCATGAGCAGTTCTTC. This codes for CASSLVSGGPHEQFF.

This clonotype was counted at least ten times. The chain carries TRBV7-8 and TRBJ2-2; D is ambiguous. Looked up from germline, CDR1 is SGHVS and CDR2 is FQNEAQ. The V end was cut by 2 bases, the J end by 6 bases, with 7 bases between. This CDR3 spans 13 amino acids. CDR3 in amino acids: CASSLRPAGELFF. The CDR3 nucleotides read TGTGCCAGCAGCTTACGCCCCGCCGGGGAGCTGTTTTTT.